The entry that follows covers one TCR beta chain sequence. This sample stems from a study of PD-L1 blockade in urothelial cancer. The data were produced by immunoSEQ multiplex PCR, yet TCRdb's version contains in-frame clones alone and is incomplete. Of around 100,000 clones in the sample, about 90% were seen once. There are 17 residues in the CDR3. The V and J ends lost 0 bases and 2 bases respectively, with 14 bases between them. In germline, CDR1 is SGHRS, CDR2 YFSETQ. This chain connects TRBV5-1 to TRBJ2-2; no clear D. Sequences were derived from PBMCs, sampled around atezolizumab (anti-PD-L1) treatment. The receptor was derived from a woman older than 75 with urothelial cancer. The CDR3 DNA reads TGCGCCAGCAGCTTGGGGCCCCCTGATCTTAACACCGGGGAGCTGTTTTTT. Its protein is CASSLGPPDLNTGELFF.